The present T cell receptor beta chain was sequenced within a study of Ad26.COV2.S vaccination and SARS-CoV-2 variants. As regards this clone: Antigen specificity is unknown.

CDR1 is SGHNT, CDR2 YYREEE, per germline (reference sequence). V shed 3 bases, J shed 3 bases, and the junction held 2 bases outside the gene matches. CDR3 length equals 14 residues. General study points: Responses of spike-specific T cells (both CD8+ and CD4+) reportedly showed substantial breadth after vaccination.

Assay used: immunoSEQ multiplex PCR; TCRdb lists only in-frame clones, some missing. The sample consists of a few hundred thousand clones, roughly 90% of them appearing once. The treatment was: 15 to 20 received Ad26.COV2.S at low or high dose, single or two shots; about five received placebo; per-sample allocation not given. Samples analyzed were those drawn on day 63 after the first vaccine or placebo injection. What was given as vaccine was an Ad26 vector encoding Wuhan-strain SARS-CoV-2 spike. The receptor was derived from a person aged 18 to 65 who received the Ad26.COV2.S COVID-19 vaccine or a placebo. The V and J genes are TRBV5-4 and TRBJ1-3; 8 positions agree with TRBD1. The input for sequencing was peripheral blood, taken in a trial of Ad26.COV2.S vaccine versus placebo. The CDR3 protein is CASSYDRGGNTIYF. In DNA, the CDR3 is TGTGCCAGCAGCTACGACAGGGGTGGAAACACCATATATTTT.